This TCR beta chain was sequenced for a study of CD8+ T cells in alopecia areata. V gave up 5 bases and J gave up 3 bases, with 13 bases separating them. Germline V gene sequence: CDR1 SGHTA, CDR2 FQGNSA. This CDR3 spans 14 amino acids. Researchers gathered lesional scalp punch biopsies and peripheral blood from patients with alopecia areata. Following extraction, RNA underwent reverse transcription to cDNA, which served as the sequencing template. TCRdb keeps only in-frame clones here, not all; method: immunoSEQ multiplex PCR. Among some 130,000 clones, around 50% were seen once, and the ten largest hold 3.5% to 5.5%.

The origin of this receptor is a human donor with alopecia areata. This chain joins TRBV7-2 and TRBJ1-2; D uncertain. The sample in question was CD4+ T cells sorted from blood, obtained at week 0. In nucleotides, the CDR3 is TGTGCCAGCAGCCTCCCGGCACCGGACTATGGCTACACCTTC. It is translated as CASSLPAPDYGYTF.